The rows below give T cell receptor beta chains drawn from one sample of a study of vaccination and CD4 T cells after COVID-19. For these TCRs, the target antigens are not known. TCRdb re-analysed the PCR reads in MiXCR, keeping a single row per CDR3 protein. The top ten clones hold 19% of a sample with roughly 14,000 distinct CDR3 sequences, around 60% of them seen once. The sequenced sample was CD4+ T cells from blood, cultured in vitro. The receptors stem from a human donor who had recovered from COVID-19. Each CDR3 is given with its conserved first and last residue. A D gene is named only where the DNA matches it firmly. Where a row states a size, it is once, few, many or the class of an expanded clone; other rows omit it.

. | TRBJ1-5 | few | TRBV20-1 | CSASLGRGQPQHF | TGCAGTGCCTCTTTAGGCAGAGGGCAGCCCCAGCATTTT
. | TRBJ2-3 | . | TRBV7-3 | CASSLMAFPDTQYF | TGTGCCAGCAGCTTAATGGCTTTCCCAGATACGCAGTATTTT
. | TRBJ2-3 | few | TRBV20-1 | CSARPGGTDTQYF | TGCAGTGCTAGGCCCGGGGGCACAGATACGCAGTATTTT
TRBD2 | TRBJ2-5 | . | TRBV7-8 | CASSPRGTSVETQYF | TGTGCCAGCAGCCCGCGGGGGACTAGCGTGGAGACCCAGTACTTC
. | TRBJ1-2 | few | TRBV19 | CASSILGLGYGYTF | TGTGCCAGTAGTATTTTGGGGCTAGGCTATGGCTACACCTTC
TRBD1 | TRBJ2-5 | . | TRBV6-2/TRBV6-3 | CASSSYGQGRGETQYF | TGTGCCAGCAGCTCCTATGGACAGGGAAGGGGGGAGACCCAGTACTTC
. | TRBJ1-3 | . | TRBV7-9 | CASSLADVGSGNTIYF | TGTGCCAGCAGCTTAGCCGACGTCGGCTCTGGAAACACCATATATTTT
TRBD1 | TRBJ1-2 | . | TRBV12-3/TRBV12-4 | CASSRTGYGYTF | TGTGCCAGCAGCAGGACAGGCTATGGCTACACCTTC
. | TRBJ2-5 | once | TRBV4-3 | CASSQEGTGPETQYF | TGCGCCAGCAGCCAAGAGGGAACGGGTCCCGAGACCCAGTACTTC
TRBD2 | TRBJ2-3 | . | TRBV27 | CASSSSGTSGRGGRDTQYF | TGTGCCAGCAGTTCCTCGGGGACTAGCGGGAGGGGAGGCAGAGATACGCAGTATTTT
. | TRBJ1-1 | hyperexpanded | TRBV11-3 | CASSPREVLNTEAFF | TGTGCCAGCAGCCCGAGGGAGGTCCTGAACACTGAAGCTTTCTTT
TRBD2 | TRBJ2-7 | . | TRBV6-2/TRBV6-3 | CASSSPGGIYEQYF | TGTGCCAGCAGTTCCCCGGGGGGGATTTACGAGCAGTACTTC
. | TRBJ1-6 | . | TRBV19 | CASSTIGRANSPLHF | TGTGCCAGTAGTACAATCGGCAGGGCGAATTCACCCCTCCACTTT
TRBD2 | TRBJ2-2 | few | TRBV20-1 | CSASGLAGGPNTGELFF | TGCAGTGCTTCCGGACTAGCGGGGGGCCCGAACACCGGGGAGCTGTTTTTT
. | TRBJ1-5 | . | TRBV2 | CASSESTGNQPQHF | TGTGCCAGCAGTGAGTCTACAGGGAATCAGCCCCAGCATTTT
TRBD1 | TRBJ1-4 | . | TRBV15 | CATSRGADRGREKLFF | TGTGCCACCAGCCGCGGAGCCGACAGGGGGCGGGAAAAACTGTTTTTT
. | TRBJ1-1 | . | TRBV6-1 | CASRKGFWNTEAFF | TGTGCCAGCAGGAAGGGATTTTGGAACACTGAAGCTTTCTTT
. | TRBJ2-5 | . | TRBV30 | CAWSAGVPLKETQYF | TGTGCCTGGAGCGCAGGGGTCCCTCTCAAAGAGACCCAGTACTTC
TRBD1 | TRBJ2-1 | . | TRBV7-9 | CASSRGTGLSVYEQFF | TGTGCCAGCAGCCGCGGGACAGGGCTTAGTGTATATGAGCAGTTCTTC
. | TRBJ2-5 | . | TRBV7-6 | CASSLRPSRRPEETQYF | TGTGCCAGCAGCTTAAGGCCTAGCCGTCGCCCCGAAGAGACCCAGTACTTC
. | TRBJ1-6 | once | TRBV15 | CATSREEGSGNSPLHF | TGTGCCACCAGCAGAGAGGAAGGTTCGGGGAATTCACCCCTCCACTTT
. | TRBJ1-1 | . | TRBV2 | CASREINTEAFF | TGTGCCAGCAGAGAGATTAACACTGAAGCTTTCTTT
. | TRBJ2-2 | few | TRBV6-2/TRBV6-3 | CASTRDSNTGELFF | TGTGCCAGCACCCGGGACTCGAACACCGGGGAGCTGTTTTTT
. | TRBJ1-2 | . | TRBV19 | CASSNTGFGGYTF | TGTGCCAGTAGTAACACAGGGTTTGGTGGCTACACCTTC
. | TRBJ2-3 | . | TRBV4-3 | CASSQDTSKDTQYF | TGCGCCAGCAGCCAAGATACTAGCAAAGATACGCAGTATTTT
. | TRBJ2-2 | few | TRBV27 | CASSPEDSYYTGELFF | TGTGCCAGCAGTCCCGAGGACAGCTATTACACCGGGGAGCTGTTTTTT
. | TRBJ2-1 | large | TRBV2 | CASRRDSAYNEQFF | TGTGCCAGCAGGCGGGACAGCGCCTACAATGAGCAGTTCTTC
. | TRBJ2-7 | . | TRBV20-1 | CSARGGVSYEQYF | TGCAGTGCTAGAGGCGGGGTAAGCTACGAGCAGTACTTC
. | TRBJ1-6 | . | TRBV7-9 | CASSLQTVYNSPLHF | TGTGCCAGCAGCTTACAGACAGTTTATAATTCACCCCTCCACTTT
. | TRBJ1-1 | once | TRBV19 | CASSIGGLGTEAFF | TGTGCCAGTAGTATAGGGGGGCTAGGCACTGAAGCTTTCTTT
. | TRBJ2-3 | . | TRBV11-3 | CASSLGGRADTQYF | TGTGCCAGCAGCTTAGGAGGCAGGGCGGATACGCAGTATTTT
. | TRBJ1-5 | . | TRBV6-1 | CASTEQGDSNQPQHF | TGTGCCAGCACGGAACAGGGTGACAGCAATCAGCCCCAGCATTTT
. | TRBJ1-4 | . | TRBV20-1 | CSARDYPELFF | TGCAGTGCTAGAGATTACCCGGAACTGTTTTTT
TRBD1 | TRBJ2-1 | once | TRBV19 | CASSTDRKRLGSYNEQFF | TGTGCCAGTAGTACGGACAGGAAGCGTCTCGGCTCCTACAATGAGCAGTTCTTC
. | TRBJ1-2 | . | TRBV7-2 | CASSAAWGYTF | TGTGCCAGCAGCGCCGCCTGGGGCTACACCTTC
TRBD1 | TRBJ1-1 | . | TRBV20-1 | CSAVQGVANTEAFF | TGCAGTGCTGTACAGGGGGTGGCAAACACTGAAGCTTTCTTT
. | TRBJ2-7 | . | TRBV6-1 | CASSEATGTAAYEQYF | TGTGCCAGCAGTGAAGCTACCGGGACGGCAGCCTACGAGCAGTACTTC
. | TRBJ1-2 | . | TRBV20-1 | CSANRVDYGYTF | TGCAGTGCCAACAGGGTCGACTATGGCTACACCTTC
. | TRBJ2-5 | . | TRBV20-1 | CSARVSEETQYF | TGCAGTGCCCGGGTGAGCGAAGAGACCCAGTACTTC
. | TRBJ2-1 | . | TRBV2 | CARGGEQFF | TGTGCCAGGGGGGGTGAGCAGTTCTTC
. | TRBJ1-1 | . | TRBV23-1 | CASSHPRGRGDTEAFF | TGCGCCAGCAGTCACCCTCGGGGGAGGGGGGACACTGAAGCTTTCTTT
TRBD1 | TRBJ2-7 | . | TRBV20-1 | CSARDGSAGGSYEQYF | TGCAGTGCTAGAGATGGGTCGGCAGGGGGCTCCTACGAGCAGTACTTC
. | TRBJ1-6 | . | TRBV6-1 | CASSEGSPYNSPLHF | TGTGCCAGCAGTGAAGGGAGCCCCTATAATTCACCCCTCCACTTT
TRBD2 | TRBJ2-3 | . | TRBV7-9 | CACTPSGGSTDTQYF | TGTGCCTGCACCCCTAGCGGGGGAAGCACAGATACGCAGTATTTT
TRBD1 | TRBJ1-1 | . | TRBV28 | CASSSGGQTFMNTEAFF | TGTGCCAGCAGTTCCGGGGGACAGACATTTATGAACACTGAAGCTTTCTTT
TRBD1 | TRBJ1-1 | . | TRBV12-3/TRBV12-4 | CASSSTGGTTEAFF | TGTGCCAGCAGCTCCACAGGGGGCACGACTGAAGCTTTCTTT
TRBD2 | TRBJ2-5 | . | TRBV11-3 | CASSLVFGLAGGGETQYF | TGTGCCAGCAGCTTAGTCTTTGGACTAGCGGGGGGAGGAGAGACCCAGTACTTC
. | TRBJ1-1 | . | TRBV2 | CASTTGFDGGTEAFF | TGTGCCAGCACCACCGGATTTGACGGGGGAACTGAAGCTTTCTTT
TRBD2 | TRBJ2-5 | . | TRBV6-2/TRBV6-3 | CASSYGGGGAPETQYF | TGTGCCAGCAGTTACGGTGGCGGGGGGGCCCCAGAGACCCAGTACTTC
. | TRBJ1-2 | . | TRBV6-2/TRBV6-3 | CASSYGLIYGYTF | TGTGCCAGCAGTTACGGCCTGATCTATGGCTACACCTTC
. | TRBJ1-1 | . | TRBV28 | CASSRLEGARSEAFF | TGTGCCAGCAGTAGATTGGAAGGGGCTAGGTCTGAAGCTTTCTTT
TRBD2 | TRBJ2-5 | . | TRBV20-1 | CSAPGLAASDPSPAQYF | TGCAGTGCCCCGGGACTAGCGGCAAGCGACCCCTCCCCCGCCCAGTACTTC
TRBD1 | TRBJ1-5 | few | TRBV24-1 | CASSQGEEWPQHF | TGTGCCAGCAGTCAGGGGGAGGAATGGCCCCAGCATTTT
. | TRBJ1-2 | . | TRBV20-1 | CSARVPGQNYGYTF | TGCAGTGCTAGAGTCCCTGGACAGAACTATGGCTACACCTTC
TRBD2 | TRBJ2-7 | . | TRBV6-5 | CASSYSTSGVRSSYEQYF | TGTGCCAGCAGTTACAGTACTAGCGGGGTCAGGAGCTCCTACGAGCAGTACTTC
TRBD1 | TRBJ1-1 | few | TRBV7-9 | CASSLATGGTEAFF | TGTGCCAGCAGCTTAGCAACAGGGGGGACTGAAGCTTTCTTT
. | TRBJ1-2 | few | TRBV20-1 | CSASPGPNHGYTF | TGCAGTGCTTCCCCGGGGCCGAACCATGGCTACACCTTC